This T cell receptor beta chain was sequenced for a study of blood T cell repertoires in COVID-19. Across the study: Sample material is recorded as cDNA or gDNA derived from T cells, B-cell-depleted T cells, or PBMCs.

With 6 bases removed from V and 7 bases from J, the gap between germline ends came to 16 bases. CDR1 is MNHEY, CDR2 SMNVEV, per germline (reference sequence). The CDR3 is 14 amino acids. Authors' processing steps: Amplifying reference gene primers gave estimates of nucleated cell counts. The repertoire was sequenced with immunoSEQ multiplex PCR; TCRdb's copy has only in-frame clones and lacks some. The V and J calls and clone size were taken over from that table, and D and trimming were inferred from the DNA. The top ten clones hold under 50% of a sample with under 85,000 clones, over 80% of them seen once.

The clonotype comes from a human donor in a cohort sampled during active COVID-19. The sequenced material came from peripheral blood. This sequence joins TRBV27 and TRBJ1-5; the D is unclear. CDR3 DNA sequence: TGTGCCAGCAGCCTAGCGCGGGGAGAGCAGCCCCAGCATTTT. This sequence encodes CASSLARGEQPQHF.